This T cell receptor (beta chain) was profiled in a study of T-cell reconstitution after alpha-beta-depleted transplantation in children. Broader study findings: As was reported, about two months after transplant, alpha-beta T cells came from several hundred expanded graft clones. Newly produced T cells mostly accounted for T-cell counts and diversity one year post-transplant. For some patients, TCRbeta diversity was high at day 60 because of recipient T cells and thymic progenitors that survived.

Germline V gene sequence: CDR1 SGHVS, CDR2 FQNEAQ. V gave up 5 bases and J gave up 6 bases, with 20 bases separating them. CDR3 length equals 16 residues. Researchers prepared the TCRbeta library using unique molecular identifiers, the study reports. TCRdb used MiXCR to reprocess the PCR reads, holding one entry per CDR3 protein. The repertoire holds 450,000 to 600,000 distinct CDR3 sequences, with 13% as singletons. This clonotype was observed a handful of times. Its antigen is not known. The sequence derives from a male patient younger than 18 who had a stem cell transplant for acute myeloid leukemia, so the T cells may come from the graft donor. Sequenced here: PBMCs, mostly from graft donor cells, sampled 360 days after TCRalphabeta/CD19-depleted stem cell transplant. The genes are TRBV7-8 and TRBJ2-1; a possible D gene is TRBD2 (5 bases). In nucleotides, the CDR3 is TGTGCCAGCAGCCTCCTGGGGAGCGACTTTGGCAATGAGCAGTTCTTC. As protein: CASSLLGSDFGNEQFF. Looking up the rest from reference TRBV7-8 and TRBJ2-1 gives the full variable domain: GAGVSQSPRYKVAKRGQDVALRCDPISGHVSLFWYQQALGQGPEFLTYFQNEAQLDKSGLPSDRFFAERPEGSVSTLKIQRTQQEDSAVYLCASSLLGSDFGNEQFFGPGTRLTVL.